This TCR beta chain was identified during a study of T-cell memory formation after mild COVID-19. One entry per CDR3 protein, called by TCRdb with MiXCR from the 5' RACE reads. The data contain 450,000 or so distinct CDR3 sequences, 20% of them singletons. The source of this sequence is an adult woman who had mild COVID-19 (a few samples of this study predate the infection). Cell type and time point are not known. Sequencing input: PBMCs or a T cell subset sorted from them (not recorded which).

As DNA, the CDR3 is TGTGCCAGCAGTTTTATTGTTCCAACCATTCAGTACTTC. Amino acids: CASSFIVPTIQYF. The chain has TRBV28 and TRBJ2-4; D not certain. This CDR3 has 13 amino acids. The germline gives CDR1 MDHEN, CDR2 SYDVKM. Trimming cost V 3 bases and J 9 bases, with 12 bases left between them.